These T cell receptor beta chains were read from a single sample in a study of blood T cells in healthy people across ages. TCRdb re-derived calls from the 5' RACE reads in MiXCR, one entry per CDR3 protein. Altogether some 890,000 distinct CDR3 sequences are present, about 27% being singletons, with the ten largest covering 10%. A further study also used this sample, focusing on T cells of mothers and their children.

Sequencing was performed on blood. All receptors derive from a woman aged 40 to 55 in good health. Each CDR3 is given with its conserved first and last residue. A D gene is named only where the DNA matches it firmly. Size tells how often a clone was seen (once, few, many) or the class of an expanded clone, and some rows leave it out.

d_call	clone_size	j_call	v_call	cdr3_length	cdr3_aa	cdr3_nt
TRBD1	few	TRBJ2-7	TRBV14	15	CASSHGQGFPYEQYF	TGTGCCAGCAGCCACGGACAGGGGTTTCCCTACGAGCAGTACTTC
TRBD1	-	TRBJ1-2	TRBV28	14	CASNPSDRVYGYTF	TGTGCCAGCAACCCATCGGACAGGGTCTATGGCTACACCTTC
TRBD1	-	TRBJ1-1	TRBV6-5	12	CVSSTRQGLAFF	TGTGTCAGCAGTACTCGACAGGGCCTAGCTTTCTTT
TRBD2	-	TRBJ2-1	TRBV19	15	CASSILAAGYNEQFF	TGTGCCAGTAGTATCCTAGCGGCGGGGTACAATGAGCAGTTCTTC
-	-	TRBJ1-5	TRBV5-6	16	CASSLGPLNGNQPQHF	TGTGCCAGCAGCTTGGGCCCCTTGAATGGCAATCAGCCCCAGCATTTT
-	few	TRBJ1-2	TRBV27	13	CASSFGRTYGYTF	TGTGCCAGCAGTTTTGGCAGGACCTATGGCTACACCTTC
TRBD1	-	TRBJ2-3	TRBV28	17	CAGRRSGQGARTDTQYF	TGTGCCGGCAGAAGATCGGGACAGGGGGCGCGGACAGATACGCAGTATTTT
TRBD2	-	TRBJ2-3	TRBV15	14	CATRGGPSTDTQYF	TGTGCCACCCGCGGGGGACCTAGCACAGATACGCAGTATTTT
-	many	TRBJ2-3	TRBV2	14	CASRFVSSTDTQYF	TGTGCCAGCAGATTTGTTAGCAGCACAGATACGCAGTATTTT
-	few	TRBJ2-3	TRBV10-3	16	CAISEGAHTSTDTQYF	TGTGCCATCAGTGAAGGGGCACATACTAGCACAGATACGCAGTATTTT
-	-	TRBJ1-1	TRBV29-1	15	CSVERRGFGGTEAFF	TGCAGCGTTGAACGACGGGGATTTGGGGGCACTGAAGCTTTCTTT
-	-	TRBJ1-6	TRBV28	14	CASTRRASKSPLHF	TGTGCCAGCACCCGTCGGGCCTCCAAATCACCCCTCCACTTT
-	-	TRBJ1-2	TRBV7-9	14	CASSSYKANYGYTF	TGTGCCAGCAGCTCCTACAAGGCGAACTATGGCTACACCTTC
TRBD1	many	TRBJ1-2	TRBV6-5	14	CASVAGGRSYGYTF	TGTGCCAGCGTCGCAGGGGGTCGTAGCTATGGCTACACCTTC
-	few	TRBJ1-2	TRBV28	13	CASTLLRQGGYTF	TGTGCCAGCACCCTACTACGGCAGGGTGGCTACACCTTC
TRBD2	-	TRBJ2-7	TRBV5-1	14	CASSLTSEPYEQYF	TGCGCCAGCAGCTTGACTAGCGAACCCTACGAGCAGTACTTC
-	many	TRBJ1-2	TRBV6-2/TRBV6-3	12	CASSMDGYGYTF	TGTGCCAGCAGCATGGACGGGTATGGCTACACCTTC
TRBD1	many	TRBJ2-4	TRBV20-1	19	CSARGPGQGAVSAKNIQYF	TGCAGTGCTAGAGGCCCTGGGCAGGGGGCTGTGTCGGCCAAAAACATTCAGTACTTC
-	many	TRBJ2-1	TRBV7-2	15	CASSLRRSSYNEQFF	TGTGCCAGCAGCTTACGGAGGAGCTCCTACAATGAGCAGTTCTTC
TRBD1	-	TRBJ1-5	TRBV5-1	14	CASSSGQVGQPQHF	TGCGCCAGCAGCTCGGGACAGGTTGGTCAGCCCCAGCATTTT
-	few	TRBJ1-1	TRBV5-1	15	CASSLAQGLGAEAFF	TGCGCCAGCAGCTTGGCTCAGGGGCTCGGCGCTGAAGCTTTCTTT
TRBD1	-	TRBJ2-7	TRBV28	19	CASSSQRDNRDSLWYEQYF	TGTGCCAGCAGTTCGCAGCGAGACAACCGGGACAGCCTGTGGTACGAGCAGTACTTC
-	-	TRBJ1-2	TRBV20-1	15	CSARAGGQTNYGYTF	TGCAGTGCTAGAGCCGGAGGACAGACTAACTATGGCTACACCTTC
TRBD1	once	TRBJ1-1	TRBV18	15	CASSPDRGWGTEAFF	TGTGCCAGCTCACCGGACAGGGGCTGGGGAACTGAAGCTTTCTTT
-	-	TRBJ1-2	TRBV9	18	CASSASPGREGSFYGYTF	TGTGCCAGCAGCGCCTCCCCGGGGAGAGAGGGCTCTTTCTATGGCTACACCTTC
-	few	TRBJ2-2	TRBV4-1	15	CASSQVSSNTGELFF	TGCGCCAGCAGCCAAGTTTCATCGAACACCGGGGAGCTGTTTTTT
-	-	TRBJ2-7	TRBV29-1	11	CSGGRTYEQYF	TGCAGCGGGGGACGCACCTACGAGCAGTACTTC
-	-	TRBJ1-5	TRBV27	14	CASSWEGNNQPQHF	TGTGCCAGCAGTTGGGAAGGGAACAATCAGCCCCAGCATTTT
-	-	TRBJ1-1	TRBV7-2	14	CASSLVLKWTEAFF	TGTGCCAGCAGCTTAGTTTTAAAGTGGACTGAAGCTTTCTTT
TRBD2	few	TRBJ2-5	TRBV7-7	16	CASSPGLAGPRETQYF	TGTGCTAGCAGCCCGGGACTAGCGGGGCCGCGGGAGACCCAGTACTTC
TRBD1	-	TRBJ2-7	TRBV7-6	16	CASSLAPGQESYEQYF	TGTGCCAGCAGCTTAGCCCCGGGACAGGAATCCTACGAGCAGTACTTC
-	few	TRBJ1-4	TRBV7-9	14	CASRDLGSDEKLFF	TGTGCCAGTAGGGACCTAGGTTCCGATGAAAAACTGTTTTTT
-	-	TRBJ2-1	TRBV7-2	13	CASSLVGLPMQFF	TGTGCCAGCAGCTTAGTGGGATTGCCAATGCAGTTCTTC
-	-	TRBJ1-4	TRBV7-2	15	CASSASRGFNEKLFF	TGTGCCAGCAGCGCTAGCCGGGGGTTTAATGAAAAACTGTTTTTT
-	-	TRBJ1-6	TRBV7-3	14	CASSLDGLGSPLHF	TGTGCCAGCAGCTTAGATGGGCTCGGTTCACCCCTCCACTTT